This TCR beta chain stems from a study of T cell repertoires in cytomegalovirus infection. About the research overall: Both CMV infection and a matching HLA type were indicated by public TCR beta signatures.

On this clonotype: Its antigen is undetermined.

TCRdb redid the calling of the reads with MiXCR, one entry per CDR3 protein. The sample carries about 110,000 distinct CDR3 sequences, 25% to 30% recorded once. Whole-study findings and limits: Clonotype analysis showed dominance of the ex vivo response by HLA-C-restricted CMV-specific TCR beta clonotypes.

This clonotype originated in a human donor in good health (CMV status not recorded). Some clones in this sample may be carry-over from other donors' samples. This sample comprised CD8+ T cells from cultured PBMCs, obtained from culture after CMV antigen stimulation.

CDR3 in amino acids: CASSLQGIHYEQYF. CDR3 coding DNA: TGTGCCAGCAGTTTACAGGGGATTCACTACGAGCAGTACTTC. V and J are TRBV28 and TRBJ2-7; weak D call: TRBD1 (6 bases). Germline values: CDR1 MDHEN, CDR2 SYDVKM. The CDR3 runs 14 residues. V lost 2 bases and J lost 3, with 11 bases in between.